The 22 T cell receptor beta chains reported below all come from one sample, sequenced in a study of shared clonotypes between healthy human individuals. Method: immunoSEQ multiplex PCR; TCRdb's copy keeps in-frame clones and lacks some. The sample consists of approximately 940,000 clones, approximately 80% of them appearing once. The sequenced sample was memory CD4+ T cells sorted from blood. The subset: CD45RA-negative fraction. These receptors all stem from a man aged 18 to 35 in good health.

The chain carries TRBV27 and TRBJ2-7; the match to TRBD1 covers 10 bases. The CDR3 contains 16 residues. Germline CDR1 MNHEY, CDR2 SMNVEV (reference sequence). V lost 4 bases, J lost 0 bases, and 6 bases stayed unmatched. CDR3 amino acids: CASSSLRTGGSYEQYF. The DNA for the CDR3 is TGTGCCAGCAGTTCCCTCAGGACAGGGGGCTCCTACGAGCAGTACTTC.

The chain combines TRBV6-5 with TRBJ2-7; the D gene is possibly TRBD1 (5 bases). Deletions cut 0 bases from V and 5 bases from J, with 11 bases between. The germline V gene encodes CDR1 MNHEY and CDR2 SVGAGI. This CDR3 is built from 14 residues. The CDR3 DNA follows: TGTGCCAGCAGTTACTCGGCCAGGGCCCACGAGCAGTACTTC. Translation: CASSYSARAHEQYF.

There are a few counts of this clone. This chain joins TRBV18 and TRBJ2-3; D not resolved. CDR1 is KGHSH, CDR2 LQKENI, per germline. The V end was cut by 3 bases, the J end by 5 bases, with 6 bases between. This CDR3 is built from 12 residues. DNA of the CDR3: TGTGCCAGCTCACCCCGTCGAGATACGCAGTATTTT. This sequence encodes CASSPRRDTQYF.

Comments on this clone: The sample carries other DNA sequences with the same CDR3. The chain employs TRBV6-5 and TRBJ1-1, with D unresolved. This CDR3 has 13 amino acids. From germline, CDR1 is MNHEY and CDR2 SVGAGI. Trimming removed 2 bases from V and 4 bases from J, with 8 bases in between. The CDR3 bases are TGTGCCAGCAGTTACGGCCGTGGCACTGAAGCTTTCTTT. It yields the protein CASSYGRGTEAFF.

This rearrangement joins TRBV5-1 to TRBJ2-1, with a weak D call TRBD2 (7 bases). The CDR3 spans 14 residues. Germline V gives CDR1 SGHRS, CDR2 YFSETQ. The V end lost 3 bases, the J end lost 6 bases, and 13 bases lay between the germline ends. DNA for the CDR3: TGCGCCAGCAGCTCTGAGGGGGGGCGCAATGAGCAGTTCTTC. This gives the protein CASSSEGGRNEQFF.

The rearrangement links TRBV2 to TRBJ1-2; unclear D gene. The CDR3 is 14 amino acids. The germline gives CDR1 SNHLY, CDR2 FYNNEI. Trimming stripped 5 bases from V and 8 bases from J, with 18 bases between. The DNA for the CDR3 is TGTGCCAGCAGTCCTTATTCCCAGACTACGGGCTACACCTTC. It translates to CASSPYSQTTGYTF.

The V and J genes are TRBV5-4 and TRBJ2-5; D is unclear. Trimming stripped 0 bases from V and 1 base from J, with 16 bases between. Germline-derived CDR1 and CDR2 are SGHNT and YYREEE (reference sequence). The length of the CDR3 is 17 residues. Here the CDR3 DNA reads TGTGCCAGCAGCTTGGTCGGGCACAGCGTAATCCAAGAGACCCAGTACTTC. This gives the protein CASSLVGHSVIQETQYF. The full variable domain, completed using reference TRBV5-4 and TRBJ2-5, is ETGVTQSPTHLIKTRGQQVTLRCSSQSGHNTVSWYQQALGQGPQFIFQYYREEENGRGNFPPRFSGLQFPNYSSELNVNALELDDSALYLCASSLVGHSVIQETQYFGPGTRLLVL.

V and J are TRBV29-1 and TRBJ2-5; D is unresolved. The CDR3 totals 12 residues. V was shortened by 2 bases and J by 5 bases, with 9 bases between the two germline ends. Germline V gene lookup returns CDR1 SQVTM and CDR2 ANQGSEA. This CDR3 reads CSVELGPETQYF. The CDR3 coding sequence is TGCAGCGTTGAATTGGGTCCCGAGACCCAGTACTTC.

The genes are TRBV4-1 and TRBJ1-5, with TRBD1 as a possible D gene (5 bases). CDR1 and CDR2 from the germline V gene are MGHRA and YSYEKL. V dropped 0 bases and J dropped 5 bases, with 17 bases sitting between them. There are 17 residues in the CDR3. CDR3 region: CASSQDGQGGLDQPQHF. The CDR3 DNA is TGCGCCAGCAGCCAAGATGGGCAGGGTGGATTGGATCAGCCCCAGCATTTT.

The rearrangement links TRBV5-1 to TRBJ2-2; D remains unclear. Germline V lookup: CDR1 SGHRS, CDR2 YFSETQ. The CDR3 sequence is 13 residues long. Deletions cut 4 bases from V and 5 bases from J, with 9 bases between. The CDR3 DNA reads TGCGCCAGCAGCCGGAAAGTTACCGGGGAGCTGTTTTTT. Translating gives CASSRKVTGELFF. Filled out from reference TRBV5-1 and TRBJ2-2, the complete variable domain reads KAGVTQTPRYLIKTRGQQVTLSCSPISGHRSVSWYQQTPGQGLQFLFEYFSETQRNKGNFPGRFSGRQFSNSRSEMNVSTLELGDSALYLCASSRKVTGELFFGEGSRLTVL.

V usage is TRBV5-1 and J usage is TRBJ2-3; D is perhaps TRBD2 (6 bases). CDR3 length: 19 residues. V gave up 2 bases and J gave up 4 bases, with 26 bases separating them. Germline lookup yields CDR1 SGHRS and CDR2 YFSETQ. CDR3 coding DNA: TGCGCCAGCAGCTTCGGGCGGGGCGCCCGCCTGGGGAGCTCAGATACGCAGTATTTT. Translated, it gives CASSFGRGARLGSSDTQYF.

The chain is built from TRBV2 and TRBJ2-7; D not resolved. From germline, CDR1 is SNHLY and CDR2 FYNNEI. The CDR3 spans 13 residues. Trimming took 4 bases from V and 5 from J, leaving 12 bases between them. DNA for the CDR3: TGTGCCAGCAGTGGTTATTCTAGGGACGAGCAGTACTTC. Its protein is CASSGYSRDEQYF.

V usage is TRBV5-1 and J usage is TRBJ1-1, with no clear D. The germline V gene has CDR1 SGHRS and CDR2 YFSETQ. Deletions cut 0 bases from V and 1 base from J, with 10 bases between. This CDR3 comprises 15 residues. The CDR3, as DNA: TGCGCCAGCAGCTTGGTTCTGGAGCCGAACACTGAAGCTTTCTTT. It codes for CASSLVLEPNTEAFF.

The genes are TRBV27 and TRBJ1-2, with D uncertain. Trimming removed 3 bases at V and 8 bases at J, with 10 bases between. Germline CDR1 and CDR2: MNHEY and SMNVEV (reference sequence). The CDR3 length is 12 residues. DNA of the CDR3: TGTGCCAGCAGTTTGTCAGGTTTCGGCTACACCTTC. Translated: CASSLSGFGYTF.

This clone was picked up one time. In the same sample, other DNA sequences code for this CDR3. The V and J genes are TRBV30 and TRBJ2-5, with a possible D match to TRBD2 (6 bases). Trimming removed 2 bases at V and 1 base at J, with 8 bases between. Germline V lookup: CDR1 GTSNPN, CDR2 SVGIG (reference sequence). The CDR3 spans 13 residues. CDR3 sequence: CAWSPGLQETQYF. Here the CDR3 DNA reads TGTGCCTGGAGTCCGGGACTCCAAGAGACCCAGTACTTC. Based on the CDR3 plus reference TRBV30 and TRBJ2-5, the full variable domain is SQTIHQWPATLVQPVGSPLSLECTVEGTSNPNLYWYRQAAGRGLQLLFYSVGIGQISSEVPQNLSASRPQDRQFILSSKKLLLSDSGFYLCAWSPGLQETQYFGPGTRLLVL.

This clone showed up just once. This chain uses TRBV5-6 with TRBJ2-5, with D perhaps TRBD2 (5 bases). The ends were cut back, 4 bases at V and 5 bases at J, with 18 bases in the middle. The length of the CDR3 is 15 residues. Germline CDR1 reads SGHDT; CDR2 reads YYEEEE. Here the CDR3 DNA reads TGTGCCAGCAGCCCGGCCCGGGGTTTCGGGGAGACCCAGTACTTC. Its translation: CASSPARGFGETQYF.

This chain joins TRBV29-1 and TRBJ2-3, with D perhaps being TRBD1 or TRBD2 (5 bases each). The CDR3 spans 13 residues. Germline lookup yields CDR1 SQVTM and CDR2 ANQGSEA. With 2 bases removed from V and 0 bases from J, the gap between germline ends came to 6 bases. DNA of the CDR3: TGCAGCGTTGAATGGGGGAGCACAGATACGCAGTATTTT. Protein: CSVEWGSTDTQYF.

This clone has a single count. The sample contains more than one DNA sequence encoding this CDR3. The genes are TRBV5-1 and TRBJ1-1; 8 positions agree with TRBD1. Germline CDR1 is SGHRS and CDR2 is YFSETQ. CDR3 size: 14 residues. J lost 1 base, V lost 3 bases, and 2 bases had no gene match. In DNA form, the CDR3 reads TGCGCCAGCAGCTCTGGACAGGGGAACACTGAAGCTTTCTTT. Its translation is CASSSGQGNTEAFF.

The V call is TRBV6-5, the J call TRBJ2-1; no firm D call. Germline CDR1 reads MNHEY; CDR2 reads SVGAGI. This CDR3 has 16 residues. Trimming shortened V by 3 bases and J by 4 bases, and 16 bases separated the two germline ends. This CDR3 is CASSYSAENRYNEQFF. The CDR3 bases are TGTGCCAGCAGTTATTCCGCTGAAAACCGATACAATGAGCAGTTCTTC.

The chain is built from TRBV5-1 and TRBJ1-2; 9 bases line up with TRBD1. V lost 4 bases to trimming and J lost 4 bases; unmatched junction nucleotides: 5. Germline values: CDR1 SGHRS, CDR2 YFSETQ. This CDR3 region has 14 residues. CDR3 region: CASSPGQGGYGYTF. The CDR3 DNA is TGCGCCAGCAGCCCGGGACAGGGCGGCTATGGCTACACCTTC.

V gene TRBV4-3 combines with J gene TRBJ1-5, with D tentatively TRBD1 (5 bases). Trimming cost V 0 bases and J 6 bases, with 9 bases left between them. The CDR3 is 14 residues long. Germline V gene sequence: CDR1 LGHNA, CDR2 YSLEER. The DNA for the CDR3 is TGCGCCAGCAGCCAAGATATGGGGGGTCAGCCCCAGCATTTT. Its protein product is CASSQDMGGQPQHF.

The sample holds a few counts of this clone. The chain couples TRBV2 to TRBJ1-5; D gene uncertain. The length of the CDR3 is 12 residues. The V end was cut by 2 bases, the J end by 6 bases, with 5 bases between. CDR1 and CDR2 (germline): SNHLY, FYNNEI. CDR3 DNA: TGTGCCAGCAGTGAAATTCCTCAGCCCCAGCATTTT. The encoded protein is CASSEIPQPQHF.